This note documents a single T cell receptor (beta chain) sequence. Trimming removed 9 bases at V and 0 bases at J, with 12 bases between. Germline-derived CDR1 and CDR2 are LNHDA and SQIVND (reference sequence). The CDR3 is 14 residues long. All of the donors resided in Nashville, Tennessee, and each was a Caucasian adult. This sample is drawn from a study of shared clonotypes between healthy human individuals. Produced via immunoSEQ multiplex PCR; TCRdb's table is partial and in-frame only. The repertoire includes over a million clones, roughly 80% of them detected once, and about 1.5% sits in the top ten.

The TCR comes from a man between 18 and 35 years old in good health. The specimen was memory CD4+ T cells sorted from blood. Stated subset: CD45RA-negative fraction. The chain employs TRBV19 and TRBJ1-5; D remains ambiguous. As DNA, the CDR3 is TGTGCCAGCGACCCTGGCTATAGCAATCAGCCCCAGCATTTT. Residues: CASDPGYSNQPQHF.